These 22 T cell receptor beta chains originate from one sample sequenced in a study of shared clonotypes between healthy human individuals. Clones were read by immunoSEQ multiplex PCR, and TCRdb kept only the in-frame ones, dropping some. The table lists some 500,000 clones, around 96% of them singletons, with 0.05% to 0.07% in the top ten. The sample taken for sequencing was naive CD4+ T cells sorted from blood. Documented subset: CD45RA+ positively selected. The receptor source for this set is a woman in her thirties in good health.

The rearrangement uses TRBV18 and TRBJ1-5; D may be TRBD1 (5 bases). Germline-derived CDR1 and CDR2 are KGHSH and LQKENI. The CDR3 sequence is 17 residues long. With 5 bases removed from V and 3 bases from J, the gap between germline ends came to 20 bases. Here the CDR3 reads CASSAQPGTDNNQPQHF. The CDR3 DNA follows: TGTGCCAGCTCAGCCCAACCCGGGACGGATAACAATCAGCCCCAGCATTTT.

V and J are TRBV29-1 and TRBJ2-7; D gene unclear. The CDR3 runs 12 residues. The V end lost 0 bases, the J end lost 4 bases, and 7 bases lay between the germline ends. Germline V gene data show CDR1 as SQVTM and CDR2 as ANQGSEA. The CDR3 here is CSVEEVGYEQYF. CDR3 nucleotide sequence: TGCAGCGTTGAAGAGGTTGGATACGAGCAGTACTTC.

The chain is built from TRBV6-1 and TRBJ2-7; D ambiguous. The CDR3 is made up of 11 amino acids. V lost 7 bases and J 3 bases, leaving 7 bases between the germline ends. The germline V gene encodes CDR1 MNHNS and CDR2 SASEGT. CDR3 residues: CASTASYEQYF. CDR3 nucleotides: TGTGCCAGCACGGCCAGCTACGAGCAGTACTTC.

The chain carries TRBV28 and TRBJ2-7; a possible D gene is TRBD1 (6 bases). The CDR3 totals 13 residues. V lost 5 bases to trimming and J lost 2 bases, with 10 bases between them. CDR1 and CDR2 (germline): MDHEN, SYDVKM. CDR3 DNA sequence: TGTGCCAGCAGTCACGACAGGACCTACGAGCAGTACTTC. Protein: CASSHDRTYEQYF.

This clone was observed a single time. This chain joins TRBV15 and TRBJ2-2; D unclear. The germline gives CDR1 LNHNV, CDR2 YYDKDF (reference sequence). V was clipped by 0 bases and J by 6 bases, with 5 bases between them. The CDR3 extends over 13 amino acids. CDR3 bases: TGTGCCACCAGCAGAGATGTGCCCGGGGAGCTGTTTTTT. Encoded protein: CATSRDVPGELFF.

The V and J genes are TRBV19 and TRBJ2-7; TRBD1 matches 9 bases. The ends lost 6 bases at V and 7 bases at J; junction bases unmatched: 10. The CDR3 covers 14 residues. Germline CDR1 reads LNHDA; CDR2 reads SQIVND (reference sequence). The CDR3 coding sequence is TGTGCCAGTAGCCGGGACAGGGCGACGGGGGAGCAGTACTTC. It codes for CASSRDRATGEQYF. The full variable domain, its missing parts supplied by reference TRBV19 and TRBJ2-7, is DGGITQSPKYLFRKEGQNVTLSCEQNLNHDAMYWYRQDPGQGLRLIYYSQIVNDFQKGDIAEGYSVSREKKESFPLTVTSAQKNPTAFYLCASSRDRATGEQYFGPGTRLTVT.

This clone showed up just once. V gene TRBV29-1 combines with J gene TRBJ1-2; D uncertain. Germline lookup yields CDR1 SQVTM and CDR2 ANQGSEA. V lost 4 bases and J 3 bases, leaving 6 bases between the germline ends. The CDR3 sequence is 11 residues long. The CDR3 DNA reads TGCAGCGTTGGGGAGGACTATGGCTACACCTTC. Translated: CSVGEDYGYTF.

This clone was counted once. V and J are TRBV4-2 and TRBJ1-3; TRBD1 matches 11 bases. Losses at the gene ends were 4 bases for V and 7 bases for J; bases not matched to a gene: 3. Per the germline V gene, CDR1 is LGHNA and CDR2 is YNFKEQ. CDR3 size: 14 residues. In DNA, the CDR3 is TGTGCCAGCAGCCCCGGACAGGGGGCCAACACCATATATTTT. It yields the protein CASSPGQGANTIYF.

The chain combines TRBV7-9 with TRBJ2-4, with a weak D call TRBD2 (6 bases). From germline, CDR1 is SEHNR and CDR2 FQNEAQ (reference sequence). This CDR3 is built from 14 residues. V shed 4 bases and J shed 7 bases, with 14 bases lying between them. CDR3 residues: CASSYGSSANIQYF. CDR3 bases: TGTGCCAGCAGCTACGGGAGCAGCGCGAACATTCAGTACTTC.

The V call is TRBV14, the J call TRBJ1-4, with D maybe TRBD1 (6 bases). Germline CDR1 is SGHDN and CDR2 is FVKESK. The V gene lost 3 bases and the J gene lost 0 bases, with 17 bases spanning the gap. This CDR3 comprises 18 residues. CDR3 in DNA: TGTGCCAGCAGCCATAGAAGGGGGGCCGCCCCAACTAATGAAAAACTGTTTTTT. It encodes CASSHRRGAAPTNEKLFF.

The genes are TRBV10-3 and TRBJ2-1; 11 positions match TRBD2. The length of the CDR3 is 15 residues. The germline V gene has CDR1 ENHRY and CDR2 SYGVKD. The J segment lost 6 bases and the V segment lost 6 bases, leaving 7 bases of the junction unmatched. Here the CDR3 DNA reads TGTGCCATCAGGGGTAGCGGGAGGGGTAGCAATGAGCAGTTCTTC. This translates into CAIRGSGRGSNEQFF.

In regard to this clone: Other DNA sequences within the sample encode an identical CDR3. The rearrangement links TRBV10-1 to TRBJ2-3; D gene ambiguous. V lost 2 bases and J lost 2, with 5 bases in between. Germline V gene lookup returns CDR1 WNHNN and CDR2 SYGVQD (reference sequence). This CDR3 has 13 amino acids. This chain's CDR3 is CASSEGSTDTQYF. CDR3 in DNA: TGCGCCAGCAGTGAGGGGTCCACAGATACGCAGTATTTT.

V usage is TRBV28 and J usage is TRBJ2-7, with TRBD2 matching 12 bases. CDR3 length: 14 residues. Germline V gene data show CDR1 as MDHEN and CDR2 as SYDVKM. J was trimmed by 1 base and V by 7 bases; bases with no gene match: 2. CDR3 region: CASKGLAGSYEQYF. The CDR3 bases are TGTGCCAGCAAAGGACTAGCGGGATCCTACGAGCAGTACTTC.

V is TRBV18 and J is TRBJ2-7; 7 bases line up with TRBD2. The CDR3 totals 15 residues. Trimming at V came to 0 bases and at J to 5 bases, leaving 7 bases not matched to a gene. Germline lookup yields CDR1 KGHSH and CDR2 LQKENI. This CDR3 is CASSPPAGVGNEQYF. For the CDR3, the DNA is TGTGCCAGCTCACCACCGGCGGGAGTTGGTAACGAGCAGTACTTC.

The chain uses TRBV5-8 and TRBJ1-5, with D tentatively TRBD1 (6 bases). The CDR3 consists of 17 residues. The germline CDR1 and CDR2 sequences are SGHTS and YDEGEE. The germline V and J ends were trimmed by 8 bases and 0 bases, with 21 bases remaining between them. The CDR3 region has the DNA TGTGCCAGTAGGCCCATGGGACACAGCGATAGCAATCAGCCCCAGCATTTT. Translated, it gives CASRPMGHSDSNQPQHF.

The chain combines TRBV4-1 with TRBJ2-5; D gene uncertain. The DNA end lines up better with TRBJ2-7; the J call may be wrong. The germline CDR1 and CDR2 sequences are MGHRA and YSYEKL. The CDR3 runs 15 residues. DNA of the CDR3: TGCGCCAGCAGCGTTTTTGGGGAAGGCGCCTACGAGCAGTACTTC. Residues: CASSVFGEGAYEQYF.

The chain couples TRBV19 to TRBJ2-1; D gene uncertain. V lost 5 bases, J lost 8 bases, and 7 bases lay in between. The germline gives CDR1 LNHDA, CDR2 SQIVND (reference sequence). CDR3 length: 11 residues. DNA for the CDR3: TGTGCCAGTAGTGTCAGGTATGAGCAGTTCTTC. This encodes CASSVRYEQFF.

The rearrangement joins TRBV28 to TRBJ2-7; TRBD2 agrees at 12 bases. This CDR3 is 16 amino acids long. Losses at the gene ends were 3 bases for V and 4 bases for J; bases not matched to a gene: 7. Germline values: CDR1 MDHEN, CDR2 SYDVKM. In nucleotides, the CDR3 is TGTGCCAGCAGTTTTACGACTAGCGGGAGACTTTACGAGCAGTACTTC. It yields the protein CASSFTTSGRLYEQYF.

The chain has TRBV19 and TRBJ1-5; 7 nucleotides match TRBD1. This CDR3 contains 16 residues. Germline V gene lookup returns CDR1 LNHDA and CDR2 SQIVND (reference sequence). Trimming took 3 bases from V and 6 from J; bases not matched to a gene: 11. The CDR3 sequence: CASSMNGARGSQPQHF. As DNA, the CDR3 is TGTGCCAGTAGTATGAACGGGGCCAGGGGGTCTCAGCCCCAGCATTTT. Drawing the rest from reference TRBV19 and TRBJ1-5, the complete variable domain is DGGITQSPKYLFRKEGQNVTLSCEQNLNHDAMYWYRQDPGQGLRLIYYSQIVNDFQKGDIAEGYSVSREKKESFPLTVTSAQKNPTAFYLCASSMNGARGSQPQHFGDGTRLSIL.

This clone was observed once. The chain couples TRBV28 to TRBJ1-2; the D gene is possibly TRBD1 (5 bases). CDR3 length equals 14 residues. V was shortened by 2 bases and J by 6 bases, with 13 bases between the two germline ends. CDR1 and CDR2 (germline): MDHEN, SYDVKM. CDR3 loop: CASSLDVTENGYTF. CDR3 DNA: TGTGCCAGCAGTTTAGACGTGACAGAAAATGGCTACACCTTC.

The genes are TRBV5-4 and TRBJ2-7; D might be TRBD1 (5 bases). Trimming stripped 3 bases from V and 1 base from J, with 17 bases between. CDR3 length equals 16 residues. CDR1 is SGHNT, CDR2 YYREEE, per germline (reference sequence). The CDR3 bases are TGTGCCAGCAGCTCCGGACGGACAACCGATTCCTACGAGCAGTACTTC. It codes for CASSSGRTTDSYEQYF.

CDR3 loop: CAWSARTSGSQNEQFF. The CDR3 DNA reads as TGTGCCTGGAGTGCCCGAACTAGCGGGAGTCAGAATGAGCAGTTCTTC. V is TRBV30 and J is TRBJ2-1; 11 nucleotides agree with TRBD2. The V and J ends lost 1 base and 7 bases, in that order; junction bases with no gene match: 9. Germline CDR1 is GTSNPN and CDR2 is SVGIG (reference sequence). This CDR3 spans 16 amino acids.